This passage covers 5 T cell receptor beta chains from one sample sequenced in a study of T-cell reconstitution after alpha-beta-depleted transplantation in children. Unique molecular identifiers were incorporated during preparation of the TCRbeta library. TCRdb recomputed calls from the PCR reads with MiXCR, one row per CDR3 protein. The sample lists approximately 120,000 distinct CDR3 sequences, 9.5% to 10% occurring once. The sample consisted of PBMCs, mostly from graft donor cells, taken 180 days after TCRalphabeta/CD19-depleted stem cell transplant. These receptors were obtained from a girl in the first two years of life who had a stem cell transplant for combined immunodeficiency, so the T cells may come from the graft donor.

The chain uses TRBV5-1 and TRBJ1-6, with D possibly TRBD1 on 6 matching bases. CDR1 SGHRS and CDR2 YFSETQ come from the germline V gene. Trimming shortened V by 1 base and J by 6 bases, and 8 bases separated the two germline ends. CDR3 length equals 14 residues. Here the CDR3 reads CASSLLDSNSPLHF. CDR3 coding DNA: TGCGCCAGCAGCTTGTTGGACAGTAATTCACCCCTCCACTTT.

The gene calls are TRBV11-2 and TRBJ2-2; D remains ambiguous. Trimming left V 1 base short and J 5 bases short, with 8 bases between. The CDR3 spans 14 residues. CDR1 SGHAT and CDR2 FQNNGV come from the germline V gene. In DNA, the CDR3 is TGTGCCAGCAGCTTAGGTCTACTTACCGGGGAGCTGTTTTTT. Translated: CASSLGLLTGELFF.

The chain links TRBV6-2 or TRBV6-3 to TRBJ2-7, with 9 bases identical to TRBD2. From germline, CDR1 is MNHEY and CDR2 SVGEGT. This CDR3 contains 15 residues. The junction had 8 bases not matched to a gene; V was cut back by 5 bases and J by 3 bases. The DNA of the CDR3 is TGTGCCAGCAGTATCTCTAGCGGGGATTACTACGAGCAGTACTTC. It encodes CASSISSGDYYEQYF.

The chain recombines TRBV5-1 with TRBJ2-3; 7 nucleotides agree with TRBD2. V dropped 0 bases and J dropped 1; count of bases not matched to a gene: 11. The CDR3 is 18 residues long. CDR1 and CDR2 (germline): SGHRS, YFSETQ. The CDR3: CASSLDPSGGVGTDTQYF. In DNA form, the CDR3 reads TGCGCCAGCAGCTTGGATCCTAGCGGTGGAGTCGGCACAGATACGCAGTATTTT.

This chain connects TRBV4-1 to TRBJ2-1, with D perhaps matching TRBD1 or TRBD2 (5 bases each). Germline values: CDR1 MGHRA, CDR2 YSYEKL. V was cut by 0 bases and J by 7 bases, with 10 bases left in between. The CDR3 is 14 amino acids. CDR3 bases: TGCGCCAGCAGCCAAGATCCGGGGCCGAATGAGCAGTTCTTC. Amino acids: CASSQDPGPNEQFF.